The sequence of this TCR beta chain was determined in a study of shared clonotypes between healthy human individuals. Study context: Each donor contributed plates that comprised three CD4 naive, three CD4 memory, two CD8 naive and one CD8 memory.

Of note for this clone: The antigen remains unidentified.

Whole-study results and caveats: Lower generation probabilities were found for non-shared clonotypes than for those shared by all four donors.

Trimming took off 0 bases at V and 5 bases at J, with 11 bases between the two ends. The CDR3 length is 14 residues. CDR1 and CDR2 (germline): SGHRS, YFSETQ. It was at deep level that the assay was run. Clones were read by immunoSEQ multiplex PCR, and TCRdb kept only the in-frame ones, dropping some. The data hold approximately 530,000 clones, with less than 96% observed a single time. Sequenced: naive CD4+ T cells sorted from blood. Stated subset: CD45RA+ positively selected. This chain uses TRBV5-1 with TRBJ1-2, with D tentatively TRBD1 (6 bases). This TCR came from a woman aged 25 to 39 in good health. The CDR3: CASSLGTDGYGYTF. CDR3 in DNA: TGCGCCAGCAGCTTGGGGACAGACGGTTATGGCTACACCTTC.